This T cell receptor beta chain emerged from a study of blood T cell repertoires in COVID-19. Study details: Samples came from the United States, Italy and Spain, spanning acute and convalescent COVID-19. Sample material is recorded as cDNA or gDNA derived from T cells, B-cell-depleted T cells, or PBMCs.

V gave up 0 bases and J gave up 9 bases, with 12 bases separating them. Germline V gene sequence: CDR1 SGHDT, CDR2 YYEEEE. CDR3 size: 13 residues. Generated by immunoSEQ multiplex PCR, the TCRdb table keeps only in-frame clones and is missing some. The profile covers around 170,000 clones, with roughly 83% appearing a single time and roughly 2.9% taken by the ten largest. The sequence came from a woman aged 55-69 years with acute or convalescent COVID-19. The V and J genes are TRBV5-6 and TRBJ2-5; TRBD1 might be the D (5 bases). Sequenced material: peripheral blood. The CDR3 sequence: CASSLGQRRAQYF. The CDR3 DNA sequence: TGTGCCAGCAGCTTGGGCCAGCGCAGGGCCCAGTACTTC.